This entry lists 22 T cell receptor beta chains sequenced from one sample in a study of shared clonotypes between healthy human individuals. Only in-frame clones appear in the TCRdb table, and some are missing; sequencing was by immunoSEQ multiplex PCR. The sample yields around 980,000 clones, around three quarters seen once. The sequenced sample consisted of memory CD4+ T cells from PBMCs. Regarding subset: CD45RA-negative fraction. The receptors stem from a man in his late teens or twenties in good health. Some clones in this sample may be carry-over from other donors' samples.

V and J are TRBV9 and TRBJ2-2, with 8 bases matching TRBD1. Germline V gene data show CDR1 as SGDLS and CDR2 as YYNGEE. V gave up 6 bases and J gave up 1 base; unmatched junction bases: 2. The CDR3 is made up of 14 amino acids. CDR3 amino acids: CASTDRGNTGELFF. The CDR3 DNA reads as TGTGCCAGCACCGACAGGGGGAACACCGGGGAGCTGTTTTTT.

V usage is TRBV27 and J usage is TRBJ2-3; D uncertain. Germline V gene lookup returns CDR1 MNHEY and CDR2 SMNVEV (reference sequence). The CDR3 runs to 14 residues. The ends were cut back, 5 bases at V and 4 bases at J, with 13 bases in the middle. CDR3 nucleotides: TGTGCCAGCAGTCGCGTCAAACAAGCAGATACGCAGTATTTT. Its protein is CASSRVKQADTQYF.

This sequence joins TRBV28 and TRBJ2-5; the D gene is possibly TRBD2 (6 bases). V lost 6 bases to trimming and J lost 0 bases, with 14 bases between them. Germline V gene lookup returns CDR1 MDHEN and CDR2 SYDVKM. The CDR3 extends over 15 amino acids. DNA of the CDR3: TGTGCCAGCAGCCAGTCCGGGGGATACCAAGAGACCCAGTACTTC. It encodes CASSQSGGYQETQYF.

This chain uses TRBV29-1 with TRBJ1-1, with 9 bases that match TRBD1. The CDR3 extends over 14 amino acids. Per the germline V gene, CDR1 is SQVTM and CDR2 is ANQGSEA. With 6 bases clipped from V and 1 base from J, the junction kept 6 bases outside the gene matches. This CDR3 is CSVTGGAGNTEAFF. In DNA form, the CDR3 reads TGCAGCGTAACAGGGGGCGCAGGGAACACTGAAGCTTTCTTT.

The CDR3 spells CASSFGRTPNTGELFF. The CDR3 region has the DNA TGTGCCAGCAGTTTTGGTCGGACACCGAACACCGGGGAGCTGTTTTTT. The chain carries TRBV28 and TRBJ2-2; D is perhaps TRBD1 (5 bases). This CDR3 region has 16 residues. V was clipped by 3 bases and J by 0 bases, with 11 bases between them. Looked up from germline, CDR1 is MDHEN and CDR2 is SYDVKM. Full variable domain (outside the CDR3, taken from reference TRBV28 and TRBJ2-2): DVKVTQSSRYLVKRTGEKVFLECVQDMDHENMFWYRQDPGLGLRLIYFSYDVKMKEKGDIPEGYSVSREKKERFSLILESASTNQTSMYLCASSFGRTPNTGELFFGEGSRLTVL.

Regarding this clone: The same CDR3 is also encoded by other DNA sequences in this sample. This chain connects TRBV28 to TRBJ2-4, with D tentatively TRBD1 (6 bases). V lost 2 bases to trimming and J lost 0 bases, with 11 bases between them. The CDR3 is 16 residues long. CDR1 and CDR2 from the germline V gene are MDHEN and SYDVKM. CDR3: CASSLGQPLAKNIQYF. CDR3 in DNA: TGTGCCAGCAGTTTAGGACAGCCTCTAGCCAAAAACATTCAGTACTTC.

The rearrangement joins TRBV9 to TRBJ2-5; TRBD1 is a possible D gene (6 bases). The V gene's germline CDR1 is SGDLS and CDR2 YYNGEE. This CDR3 contains 15 residues. V was trimmed by 4 bases and J by 2 bases, leaving 15 bases between them. The CDR3 protein is CASSPTGLRQETQYF. The CDR3 DNA reads TGTGCCAGCAGCCCTACAGGGTTGAGGCAAGAGACCCAGTACTTC.

V usage is TRBV27 and J usage is TRBJ1-2; 11 positions agree with TRBD1. Germline lookup yields CDR1 MNHEY and CDR2 SMNVEV (reference sequence). The CDR3 is 16 amino acids. V lost 5 bases and J lost 8; bases outside the gene matches: 13. The CDR3 loop reads CASSPPLGQGARGYTF. CDR3 DNA: TGTGCCAGCAGTCCTCCCCTAGGACAGGGGGCGCGGGGCTACACCTTC.

This clone was counted ten times or more. V is TRBV11-2 and J is TRBJ1-4, with a tentative D call TRBD1 (6 bases). Germline V lookup: CDR1 SGHAT, CDR2 FQNNGV. V was trimmed by 1 base and J by 0 bases, leaving 9 bases between them. The CDR3 is made up of 16 amino acids. The CDR3 protein is CASSLVGAATNEKLFF. In nucleotides, the CDR3 is TGTGCCAGCAGCTTAGTGGGGGCCGCAACTAATGAAAAACTGTTTTTT.

The V and J genes are TRBV2 and TRBJ2-7, with TRBD2 as a possible D gene (6 bases). The CDR3 totals 15 residues. Trimming left V 7 bases short and J 4 bases short, with 20 bases between. Germline CDR1 and CDR2: SNHLY and FYNNEI. CDR3 DNA sequence: TGTGCCAGCACCGAGTTGGGGGTTGGAGGGTACGAGCAGTACTTC. Translated, it gives CASTELGVGGYEQYF.

The CDR3 coding sequence is TGTGCCTGGGCGCAGGCTTCCTGGGGAAACACCATATATTTT. It specifies CAWAQASWGNTIYF. The chain combines TRBV30 with TRBJ1-3; no clear D gene. Germline CDR1 GTSNPN, CDR2 SVGIG (reference sequence). The CDR3 length is 14 residues. Trimming shortened V by 5 bases and J by 4 bases, and 15 bases separated the two germline ends.

The chain recombines TRBV5-4 with TRBJ2-3; 9 bases line up with TRBD2. V was pared by 1 base and J by 0 bases, with 3 bases of the junction left unmatched. In germline, CDR1 is SGHNT, CDR2 YYREEE (reference sequence). CDR3 length: 16 residues. This CDR3 reads CASSLTSGLSTDTQYF. The CDR3 coding sequence is TGTGCCAGCAGCTTGACTAGCGGGCTGAGCACAGATACGCAGTATTTT.

The chain couples TRBV4-1 to TRBJ1-1; 7 bases fit TRBD1. Trimming cost V 2 bases and J 5 bases; bases outside gene matches: 5. Germline V gene sequence: CDR1 MGHRA, CDR2 YSYEKL. The length of the CDR3 is 14 residues. CDR3 loop: CASSQTTGFTEAFF. The CDR3 nucleotides read TGCGCCAGCAGCCAAACGACAGGGTTTACTGAAGCTTTCTTT.

V is TRBV6-6 and J is TRBJ2-5; D might be TRBD2 (5 bases). The germline V and J ends were trimmed by 0 bases and 4 bases, with 12 bases remaining between them. This CDR3 has 15 amino acids. In germline, CDR1 is MNHNY, CDR2 SVGAGI (reference sequence). CDR3 nucleotides: TGTGCCAGCAGTTACTCCTACGGACTTGGAGAGACCCAGTACTTC. Translated: CASSYSYGLGETQYF.

The chain combines TRBV6-1 with TRBJ2-1; a weak D match, TRBD2 (6 bases). Deletions cut 7 bases from V and 8 bases from J, with 18 bases between. There are 14 residues in the CDR3. CDR1 is MNHNS, CDR2 SASEGT, per germline. DNA for the CDR3: TGTGCCAGCACAGAATGGGACTCCATCTATGAGCAGTTCTTC. Translating it yields CASTEWDSIYEQFF.

The sample holds one count of this clone. Being one base from a much bigger clone, this may be a read error. This chain connects TRBV18 to TRBJ2-7; D is undetermined. Germline assignment: CDR1 KGHSH and CDR2 LQKENI. With 3 bases removed from V and 0 bases from J, the gap between germline ends came to 3 bases. This CDR3 contains 12 residues. The CDR3 region is CASSPFSYEQYF. CDR3 coding DNA: TGTGCCAGCTCACCCTTCTCCTACGAGCAGTACTTC.

The chain uses TRBV29-1 and TRBJ2-7; maybe TRBD1 (6 bases). V lost 4 bases to trimming and J lost 0 bases, with 7 bases between them. The germline V gene encodes CDR1 SQVTM and CDR2 ANQGSEA. The CDR3 runs to 12 residues. The CDR3, as DNA: TGCAGCGTTGTACAGGGCTCCTACGAGCAGTACTTC. Translation: CSVVQGSYEQYF.

The V gene is TRBV27, the J gene TRBJ1-1; a possible D gene is TRBD1 (5 bases). The length of the CDR3 is 15 residues. Germline lookup yields CDR1 MNHEY and CDR2 SMNVEV (reference sequence). V lost 0 bases to trimming and J lost 1 base, with 9 bases between them. CDR3 sequence: CASSLSKGSNTEAFF. The CDR3, as DNA: TGTGCCAGCAGTTTATCAAAGGGGTCGAACACTGAAGCTTTCTTT.

The chain employs TRBV15 and TRBJ2-7; the D call may be TRBD1 or TRBD2 (5 bases each). With 0 bases removed from V and 3 bases from J, the gap between germline ends came to 12 bases. Per germline, CDR1 LNHNV and CDR2 YYDKDF (reference sequence). The CDR3 is made up of 15 amino acids. Written as DNA, the CDR3 is TGTGCCACCAGCAGAGATGAGGGGAACGGCTACGAGCAGTACTTC. This gives the protein CATSRDEGNGYEQYF.

As DNA, the CDR3 is TGTGCCAGCAGCCAAGATACTAGCGGGATCTACGAGCAGTACTTC. Amino acid sequence: CASSQDTSGIYEQYF. The gene calls are TRBV14 and TRBJ2-7; TRBD2 matches at 10 bases. The germline V gene encodes CDR1 SGHDN and CDR2 FVKESK. Trimming at V came to 0 bases and at J to 3 bases, leaving 2 bases not matched to a gene. The CDR3 has 15 amino acids.

This clone occurred a few times. The rearrangement joins TRBV30 to TRBJ1-1; D not resolved. Germline values: CDR1 GTSNPN, CDR2 SVGIG (reference sequence). The CDR3 length is 13 residues. V was trimmed by 1 base and J by 1 base, leaving 7 bases between them. In DNA, the CDR3 is TGTGCCTGGAGTGACAGCGAGAACACTGAAGCTTTCTTT. As protein: CAWSDSENTEAFF.

This clone was observed at least ten times. The rearrangement joins TRBV9 to TRBJ1-1; unclear D gene. Germline CDR1 is SGDLS and CDR2 is YYNGEE. Trimming stripped 0 bases from V and 4 bases from J, with 7 bases between. CDR3 length equals 13 residues. The CDR3 DNA sequence: TGTGCCAGCAGCGTAGTACTGGGCACTGAAGCTTTCTTT. Amino acids: CASSVVLGTEAFF.